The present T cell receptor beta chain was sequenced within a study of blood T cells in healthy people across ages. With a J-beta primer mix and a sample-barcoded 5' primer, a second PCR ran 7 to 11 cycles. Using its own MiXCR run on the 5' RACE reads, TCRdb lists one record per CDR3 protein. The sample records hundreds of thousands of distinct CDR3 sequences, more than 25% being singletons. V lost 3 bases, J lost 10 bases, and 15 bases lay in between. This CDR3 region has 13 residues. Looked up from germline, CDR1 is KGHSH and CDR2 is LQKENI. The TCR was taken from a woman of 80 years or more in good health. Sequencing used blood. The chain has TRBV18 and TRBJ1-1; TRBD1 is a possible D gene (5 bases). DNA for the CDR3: TGTGCCAGCTCACCGGACACTTCCCTGAGAGCTTTCTTT. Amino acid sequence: CASSPDTSLRAFF.